This T cell receptor (beta chain) was sequenced during a study of CD8 T cells in ankylosing spondylitis. General study findings and limits: Significantly higher representation of disease-linked clones was reported for matched ankylosing spondylitis synovial fluid. Seemingly distinctive of ankylosing spondylitis blood was a TCR beta motif formed by eight highly homologous variants. A CD8+ phenotype characterized the disease-linked clones, which were relatively rare in peripheral blood.

This clonotype was counted many times. Its cognate antigen is unknown. It was by quantitative 5'-RACE with molecular barcodes that TCR beta libraries were made. Each CDR3 protein gets one entry after TCRdb re-called the 5' RACE reads with MiXCR. Of some 150,000 distinct CDR3 sequences in the sample, 10% to 12% were seen once. CDR3 length: 15 amino acids. Germline V gene data show CDR1 as MRHNA and CDR2 as SNTAGT. Between the trimmed V and J ends, which lost 0 bases and 3 bases, there was a span of 9 bases. This TCR derives from a female donor with ankylosing spondylitis or in good health (not recorded which). The chain combines TRBV6-4 with TRBJ1-5; D gene ambiguous. Sequences were obtained from blood, either unsorted or a sorted T cell fraction (not recorded which). CDR3 residues: CASSDSVRDNQPQHF. CDR3 nucleotides: TGTGCCAGCAGTGACTCGGTGAGGGACAATCAGCCCCAGCATTTT.